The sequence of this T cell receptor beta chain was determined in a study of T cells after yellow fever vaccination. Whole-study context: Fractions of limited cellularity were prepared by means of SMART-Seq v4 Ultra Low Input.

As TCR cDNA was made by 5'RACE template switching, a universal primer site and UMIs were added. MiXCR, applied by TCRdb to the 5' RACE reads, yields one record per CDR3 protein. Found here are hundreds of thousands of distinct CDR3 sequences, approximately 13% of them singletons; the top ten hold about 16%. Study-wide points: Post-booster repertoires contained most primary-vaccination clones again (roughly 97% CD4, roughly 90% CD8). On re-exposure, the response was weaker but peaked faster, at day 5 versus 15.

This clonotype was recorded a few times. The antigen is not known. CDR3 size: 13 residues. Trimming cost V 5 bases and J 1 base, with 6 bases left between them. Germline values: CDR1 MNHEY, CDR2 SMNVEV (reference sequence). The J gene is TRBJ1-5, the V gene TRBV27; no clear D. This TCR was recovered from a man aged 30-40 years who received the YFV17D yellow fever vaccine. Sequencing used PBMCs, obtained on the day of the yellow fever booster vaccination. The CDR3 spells CASSGWSNQPQHF. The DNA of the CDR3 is TGTGCCAGCAGTGGATGGAGCAATCAGCCCCAGCATTTT.